Listed below are T cell receptor beta chains from one sample, sequenced in a study of regulatory T cells in long-lasting Graves disease. One entry per CDR3 protein, called by TCRdb with MiXCR from the multiplex PCR reads. The sample consists of about 540,000 distinct CDR3 sequences, approximately 15% of them appearing once. These data also formed part of another study, on T cells in Graves' hyperthyroidism and ophthalmopathy.

The material was peripheral blood mononuclear cells (PBMCs), obtained at new diagnosis, from a patient treated with antithyroid drugs. The receptor set was obtained from a man in his thirties or forties with Graves disease. The CDR3 runs from the conserved cysteine through the conserved F or W. D genes are given only for firm matches. Some rows have no size entry. The others give once, few or many, or a class for an expanded clone.

J gene: TRBJ2-1
clone size: -
V gene: TRBV3-1
D gene: TRBD2
CDR3 protein: CASSVRTSRWNEQFF
CDR3 DNA: TGTGCCAGCAGCGTTAGGACTAGCCGTTGGAATGAGCAGTTCTTC

J gene: TRBJ2-3
clone size: many
V gene: TRBV15
D gene: -
CDR3 protein: CATSRDIVTGRISTDTQYF
CDR3 DNA: TGTGCCACCAGCAGAGATATTGTCACAGGGAGAATAAGCACAGATACGCAGTATTTT

J gene: TRBJ2-3
clone size: many
V gene: TRBV12-3/TRBV12-4
D gene: -
CDR3 protein: CASSFQFAVDTQYF
CDR3 DNA: TGTGCCAGCAGTTTTCAGTTCGCTGTGGATACGCAGTATTTT

J gene: TRBJ1-4
clone size: -
V gene: TRBV25-1
D gene: TRBD1
CDR3 protein: CASRGTGRIGSGEKLFF
CDR3 DNA: TGTGCCAGCAGAGGGACAGGGAGGATTGGTTCAGGTGAAAAACTGTTTTTT

J gene: TRBJ1-1
clone size: many
V gene: TRBV14
D gene: -
CDR3 protein: CASSQAHLNTEAFF
CDR3 DNA: TGTGCCAGCAGCCAAGCACATCTGAACACTGAAGCTTTCTTT

J gene: TRBJ1-1
clone size: many
V gene: TRBV12-3/TRBV12-4
D gene: -
CDR3 protein: CASSLGFGSTEAFF
CDR3 DNA: TGTGCCAGCAGTTTAGGCTTCGGGAGCACTGAAGCTTTCTTT

J gene: TRBJ2-3
clone size: many
V gene: TRBV7-9
D gene: -
CDR3 protein: CASSSTDWDGGTDTQYF
CDR3 DNA: TGTGCCAGCAGCTCTACAGACTGGGATGGCGGCACAGATACGCAGTATTTT

J gene: TRBJ2-3
clone size: many
V gene: TRBV7-8
D gene: -
CDR3 protein: CASSTPLSDTQYF
CDR3 DNA: TGTGCCAGCAGCACCCCCCTGTCTGATACGCAGTATTTT

J gene: TRBJ2-3
clone size: many
V gene: TRBV6-2/TRBV6-3
D gene: -
CDR3 protein: CASSFLWSGGLADTQYF
CDR3 DNA: TGTGCCAGCAGCTTCCTTTGGTCCGGAGGGTTGGCAGATACGCAGTATTTT

J gene: TRBJ2-1
clone size: many
V gene: TRBV10-3
D gene: -
CDR3 protein: CAISESAQGSKYNEQFF
CDR3 DNA: TGTGCCATCAGTGAGTCGGCGCAGGGATCCAAATACAATGAGCAGTTCTTC

J gene: TRBJ2-7
clone size: many
V gene: TRBV20-1
D gene: TRBD2
CDR3 protein: CSAIHLAARSYEQYF
CDR3 DNA: TGCAGTGCTATCCACCTAGCGGCCCGTTCCTACGAGCAGTACTTC

J gene: TRBJ1-2
clone size: many
V gene: TRBV12-3/TRBV12-4
D gene: -
CDR3 protein: CASSFEAPGYTF
CDR3 DNA: TGTGCCAGCAGTTTTGAAGCCCCAGGCTACACCTTC

J gene: TRBJ2-7
clone size: many
V gene: TRBV2
D gene: -
CDR3 protein: CASSERREISEQYF
CDR3 DNA: TGTGCCAGCAGTGAAAGACGGGAGATTAGCGAGCAGTACTTC

J gene: TRBJ2-3
clone size: -
V gene: TRBV19
D gene: -
CDR3 protein: CASSIRPSSTDTQYF
CDR3 DNA: TGTGCCAGTAGTATTAGGCCGAGTAGCACAGATACGCAGTATTTT

J gene: TRBJ2-7
clone size: many
V gene: TRBV5-6
D gene: -
CDR3 protein: CASSLLGGEEGEQYF
CDR3 DNA: TGTGCCAGCAGCCTCCTTGGGGGAGAGGAGGGCGAGCAGTACTTC

J gene: TRBJ2-5
clone size: many
V gene: TRBV24-1
D gene: -
CDR3 protein: CATSGVSETQYF
CDR3 DNA: TGTGCCACCAGCGGGGTTTCAGAGACCCAGTACTTC

J gene: TRBJ2-2
clone size: -
V gene: TRBV11-2
D gene: TRBD2
CDR3 protein: CASISSWTSSGELFF
CDR3 DNA: TGTGCCAGCATCTCTAGTTGGACTAGCTCCGGGGAGCTGTTTTTT

J gene: TRBJ2-1
clone size: many
V gene: TRBV12-3/TRBV12-4
D gene: TRBD2
CDR3 protein: CASSLRLAGAYEQFF
CDR3 DNA: TGTGCCAGCAGTTTAAGACTAGCGGGAGCTTATGAGCAGTTCTTC

J gene: TRBJ1-5
clone size: many
V gene: TRBV2
D gene: -
CDR3 protein: CASRQEQYSNQPQHF
CDR3 DNA: TGTGCCAGCAGACAGGAACAGTATAGCAATCAGCCCCAGCATTTT

J gene: TRBJ1-6
clone size: many
V gene: TRBV12-3/TRBV12-4
D gene: -
CDR3 protein: CASSAGTHNSPLHF
CDR3 DNA: TGTGCCAGCAGTGCCGGGACTCATAATTCACCCCTCCACTTT

J gene: TRBJ2-5
clone size: few
V gene: TRBV12-3/TRBV12-4
D gene: -
CDR3 protein: CASSLASRARKETQYF
CDR3 DNA: TGTGCCAGCAGTTTAGCCTCACGAGCGCGGAAAGAGACCCAGTACTTC

J gene: TRBJ2-1
clone size: many
V gene: TRBV5-1
D gene: TRBD2
CDR3 protein: CASSSGLGGGGHEQFF
CDR3 DNA: TGCGCCAGCAGCTCGGGCCTTGGCGGGGGGGGTCATGAGCAGTTCTTC

J gene: TRBJ2-7
clone size: many
V gene: TRBV2
D gene: -
CDR3 protein: CASSRPAYEQYF
CDR3 DNA: TGTGCCAGCAGCCGACCAGCCTACGAGCAGTACTTC

J gene: TRBJ2-7
clone size: many
V gene: TRBV11-2
D gene: -
CDR3 protein: CASRGGTVEYEQYF
CDR3 DNA: TGTGCCAGCAGGGGAGGGACAGTCGAATACGAGCAGTACTTC

J gene: TRBJ2-5
clone size: many
V gene: TRBV15
D gene: TRBD2
CDR3 protein: CATSRDFQAGEETQYF
CDR3 DNA: TGTGCCACCAGCAGAGATTTTCAGGCGGGAGAAGAGACCCAGTACTTC

J gene: TRBJ1-1
clone size: many
V gene: TRBV2
D gene: -
CDR3 protein: CASRDRGGLSEAFF
CDR3 DNA: TGTGCCAGCCGGGACCGAGGGGGTCTCTCTGAAGCTTTCTTT

J gene: TRBJ2-4
clone size: -
V gene: TRBV6-1
D gene: -
CDR3 protein: CASSEIWPGAENIQYF
CDR3 DNA: TGTGCCAGCAGTGAAATTTGGCCGGGGGCGGAAAACATTCAGTACTTC

J gene: TRBJ1-3
clone size: -
V gene: TRBV12-3/TRBV12-4
D gene: -
CDR3 protein: CASSSWGQGNTIYF
CDR3 DNA: TGTGCCAGCAGTTCTTGGGGGCAAGGAAACACCATATATTTT

J gene: TRBJ1-4
clone size: few
V gene: TRBV11-3
D gene: -
CDR3 protein: CASSSGTTEEKLFF
CDR3 DNA: TGTGCCAGCAGCTCCGGGACCACGGAGGAAAAACTGTTTTTT

J gene: TRBJ1-5
clone size: few
V gene: TRBV20-1
D gene: -
CDR3 protein: CSAPSDRKPQHF
CDR3 DNA: TGCAGTGCTCCCTCGGACAGAAAGCCCCAGCATTTT

J gene: TRBJ2-3
clone size: many
V gene: TRBV11-2
D gene: -
CDR3 protein: CASSDTRVPDTQYF
CDR3 DNA: TGTGCCAGCAGTGACACGAGGGTCCCAGATACGCAGTATTTT

J gene: TRBJ2-1
clone size: few
V gene: TRBV7-7
D gene: -
CDR3 protein: CASSSGASGYNEQFF
CDR3 DNA: TGTGCTAGCAGCTCAGGGGCTAGCGGCTACAATGAGCAGTTCTTC

J gene: TRBJ1-1
clone size: many
V gene: TRBV6-5
D gene: -
CDR3 protein: CASSSAETLGTEAFF
CDR3 DNA: TGTGCCAGCAGTTCCGCCGAGACTTTGGGGACTGAAGCTTTCTTT

J gene: TRBJ1-1
clone size: -
V gene: TRBV7-9
D gene: -
CDR3 protein: CASSLAGSVAEAFF
CDR3 DNA: TGTGCCAGCAGCTTAGCAGGGAGCGTCGCTGAAGCTTTCTTT

J gene: TRBJ2-7
clone size: once
V gene: TRBV7-2
D gene: -
CDR3 protein: CASTKGGRDEQYF
CDR3 DNA: TGTGCCAGCACCAAAGGGGGGCGGGACGAGCAGTACTTC

J gene: TRBJ2-7
clone size: many
V gene: TRBV24-1
D gene: TRBD1
CDR3 protein: CATSAPGQGDYEQYF
CDR3 DNA: TGTGCCACCAGTGCCCCCGGACAGGGGGACTACGAGCAGTACTTC

J gene: TRBJ2-5
clone size: many
V gene: TRBV6-1
D gene: -
CDR3 protein: CASSRGFEETQYF
CDR3 DNA: TGTGCCAGCAGTCGGGGTTTCGAAGAGACCCAGTACTTC

J gene: TRBJ1-2
clone size: many
V gene: TRBV27
D gene: -
CDR3 protein: CASSRTANYGYTF
CDR3 DNA: TGTGCCAGCAGTCGGACGGCTAACTATGGCTACACCTTC

J gene: TRBJ1-5
clone size: many
V gene: TRBV7-9
D gene: -
CDR3 protein: CASSLETRDQPQHF
CDR3 DNA: TGTGCCAGCAGCTTAGAGACAAGAGATCAGCCCCAGCATTTT

J gene: TRBJ2-5
clone size: many
V gene: TRBV11-2
D gene: TRBD1
CDR3 protein: CASSSDRVGVETQYF
CDR3 DNA: TGTGCCAGCAGCTCCGACAGGGTTGGGGTGGAGACCCAGTACTTC

J gene: TRBJ1-1
clone size: -
V gene: TRBV19
D gene: -
CDR3 protein: CASSITGLNTEAFF
CDR3 DNA: TGTGCCAGTAGTATCACAGGCCTGAACACTGAAGCTTTCTTT

J gene: TRBJ1-2
clone size: many
V gene: TRBV15
D gene: -
CDR3 protein: CATSRGGDYGYTF
CDR3 DNA: TGTGCCACCAGCAGGGGAGGAGACTATGGCTACACCTTC

J gene: TRBJ2-7
clone size: many
V gene: TRBV6-1
D gene: TRBD2
CDR3 protein: CASSELYGAGGGPYEQYF
CDR3 DNA: TGTGCCAGCAGTGAGCTTTATGGAGCGGGAGGGGGACCCTACGAGCAGTACTTC

J gene: TRBJ1-4
clone size: many
V gene: TRBV20-1
D gene: TRBD1
CDR3 protein: CSTPGTETEKLFF
CDR3 DNA: TGCAGTACCCCCGGGACAGAGACCGAAAAACTGTTTTTT

J gene: TRBJ2-5
clone size: -
V gene: TRBV6-2/TRBV6-3
D gene: TRBD2
CDR3 protein: CASRGSSKETQYF
CDR3 DNA: TGTGCCAGCCGCGGGAGTTCCAAAGAGACCCAGTACTTC

J gene: TRBJ2-7
clone size: -
V gene: TRBV24-1
D gene: TRBD1
CDR3 protein: CATSDLGVTGGLDEQYF
CDR3 DNA: TGTGCCACCAGTGATCTTGGGGTGACAGGGGGCTTGGACGAGCAGTACTTC